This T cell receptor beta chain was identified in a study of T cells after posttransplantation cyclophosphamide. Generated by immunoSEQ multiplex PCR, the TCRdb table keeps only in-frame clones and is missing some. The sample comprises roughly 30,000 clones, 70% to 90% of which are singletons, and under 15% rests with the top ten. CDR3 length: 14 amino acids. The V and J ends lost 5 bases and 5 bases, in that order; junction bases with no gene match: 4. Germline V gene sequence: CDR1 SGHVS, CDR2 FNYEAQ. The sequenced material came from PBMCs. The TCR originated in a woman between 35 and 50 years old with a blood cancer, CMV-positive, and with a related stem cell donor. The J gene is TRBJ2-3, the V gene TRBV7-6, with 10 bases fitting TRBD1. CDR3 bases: TGTGCCAGCAGCCGGGACAGGGGAAGAGATACGCAGTATTTT. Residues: CASSRDRGRDTQYF.